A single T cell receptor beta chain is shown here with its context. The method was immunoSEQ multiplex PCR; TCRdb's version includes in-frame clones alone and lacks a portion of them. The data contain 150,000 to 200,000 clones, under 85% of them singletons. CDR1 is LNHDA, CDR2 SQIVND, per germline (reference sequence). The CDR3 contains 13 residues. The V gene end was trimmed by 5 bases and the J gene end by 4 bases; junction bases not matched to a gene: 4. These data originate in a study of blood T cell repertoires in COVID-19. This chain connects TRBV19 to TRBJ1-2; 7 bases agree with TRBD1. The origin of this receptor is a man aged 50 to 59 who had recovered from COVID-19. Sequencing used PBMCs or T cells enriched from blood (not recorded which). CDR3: CASSPTGLYGYTF. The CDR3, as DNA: TGTGCCAGTAGTCCGACAGGGCTCTATGGCTACACCTTC.